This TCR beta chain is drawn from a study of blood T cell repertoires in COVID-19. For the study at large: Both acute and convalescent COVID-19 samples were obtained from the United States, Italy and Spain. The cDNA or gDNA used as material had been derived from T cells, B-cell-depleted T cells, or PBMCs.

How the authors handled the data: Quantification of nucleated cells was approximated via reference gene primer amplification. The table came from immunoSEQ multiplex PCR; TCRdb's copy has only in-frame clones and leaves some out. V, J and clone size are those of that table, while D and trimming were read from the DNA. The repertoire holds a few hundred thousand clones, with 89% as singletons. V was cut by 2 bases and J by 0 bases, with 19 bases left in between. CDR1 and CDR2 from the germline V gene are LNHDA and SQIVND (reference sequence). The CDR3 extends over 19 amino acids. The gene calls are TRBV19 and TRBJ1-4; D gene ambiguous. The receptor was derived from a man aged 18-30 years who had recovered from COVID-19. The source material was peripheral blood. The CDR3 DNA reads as TGTGCCAGTAGTATATGGAATTCCGACTTCCCTGCAACTAATGAAAAACTGTTTTTT. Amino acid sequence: CASSIWNSDFPATNEKLFF.